Presented here are 7 T cell receptor beta chains from one specimen sequenced in a study of shared clonotypes between healthy human individuals. TCRdb's table, derived via immunoSEQ multiplex PCR, lists solely in-frame clones and lacks some. The data show millions of clones, over 85% seen once. The sequenced material came from naive CD4+ T cells sorted from blood. Indicated subset: CD45RA+ positively selected. These receptors were obtained from a man in his late teens or twenties in good health.

V is TRBV19 and J is TRBJ1-1; tentative D call: TRBD1 (5 bases). Germline CDR1 reads LNHDA; CDR2 reads SQIVND (reference sequence). The V end lost 6 bases, the J end lost 6 bases, and 14 bases lay between the germline ends. This CDR3 has 13 residues. In DNA, the CDR3 is TGTGCCAGTAGGGGCGGGGGAGGCGCTGAAGCTTTCTTT. This encodes CASRGGGGAEAFF.

This clone was observed a single time. The V and J genes are TRBV6-5 and TRBJ2-3, with 8 bases matching TRBD1. This CDR3 has 14 residues. The V gene end was trimmed by 5 bases and the J gene end by 4 bases; junction bases not matched to a gene: 5. The germline CDR1 and CDR2 sequences are MNHEY and SVGAGI. The CDR3 DNA follows: TGTGCCAGCAGTCGGACGACAGGGGCAGATACGCAGTATTTT. It is translated as CASSRTTGADTQYF.

The chain uses TRBV5-6 and TRBJ2-5, with TRBD2 matching 7 bases. The J call is in doubt because the DNA end fits TRBJ2-7 better. The V gene's germline CDR1 is SGHDT and CDR2 YYEEEE. This CDR3 contains 13 residues. In DNA, the CDR3 is TGTGCCAGCAGCTTCGACGGGAGGAACGAGCAGTACTTC. This encodes CASSFDGRNEQYF.

The V gene is TRBV6-1, the J gene TRBJ1-4, with 8 bases fitting TRBD1. CDR1 MNHNS and CDR2 SASEGT come from the germline V gene. The length of the CDR3 is 15 residues. With 4 bases clipped from V and 8 bases from J, the junction kept 9 bases outside the gene matches. CDR3 DNA: TGTGCCAGCAGTGGCGACGACAGGGGTGAAGAAAAACTGTTTTTT. The encoded protein is CASSGDDRGEEKLFF.

The chain couples TRBV21-1 to TRBJ1-1; the D call in the table, TRBD1, was not verified against the DNA. TRBV21-1 constitutes a pseudogene. CDR3 size: 17 residues. As DNA, the CDR3 is TGTGCCAGCAGCAGAACAAGGATCGGCCGACAGAACACTGAAGCTTTCTTT. Translated: CASSRTRIGRQNTEAFF.

This clone was observed once. At the DNA level, this CDR3 is encoded by other sequences in the same sample as well. The chain combines TRBV18 with TRBJ2-5; D is possibly TRBD1 or TRBD2 (5 bases each). The CDR3 has 14 amino acids. CDR1 is KGHSH, CDR2 LQKENI, per germline. Trimming cost V 0 bases and J 5 bases, with 10 bases left between them. The CDR3 protein is CASSPPGVTETQYF. The CDR3 DNA reads as TGTGCCAGCTCACCACCGGGGGTCACGGAGACCCAGTACTTC.

The chain uses TRBV11-2 and TRBJ2-3; 15 bases line up with TRBD2. J lost 2 bases, V lost 5 bases, and 5 bases had no gene match. The CDR3 sequence is 17 residues long. CDR1 is SGHAT, CDR2 FQNNGV, per germline. CDR3 residues: CASSIGTSGGTTDTQYF. The CDR3 nucleotides read TGTGCCAGCAGCATCGGGACTAGCGGGGGGACCACAGATACGCAGTATTTT.